The entry below gives a single T cell receptor beta chain sequence along with its context. The clone's antigen remains unknown. Base qualities were left out, and no much larger clone turns up one base away. Ficoll-Paque density gradient centrifugation was the method used to isolate PBMCs. This specimen belongs to a study of T-cell memory formation after mild COVID-19 (dated by TCRdb to about 2021). Background on the whole study: TCR sequence clusters from the two donors were largely donor specific. Longitudinal TCRalpha and TCRbeta repertoire sequencing tracked T-cell clones expanding and contracting after mild COVID-19 in a couple of donors. The cohort comprised two young, previously healthy adult volunteers, one female and one male. What the authors observed across the whole study: SARS-CoV-2 specificity was not confirmed for the second-wave clones peaking on day 37. Balanced CD4/CD8 phenotypes were observed for clones contracting from day 15 to 85, whereas a bias towards CD4+ was observed for a second wave of clones expanding from day 15 to 37. Contracting CD4+ clones were found mainly in CM and EM memory subsets, while CD8+ clones were enriched in EMRA. Some responding clones were found in pre-infection memory, which suggests that pre-existing cross-reactive memory T cells took part in the SARS-CoV-2 response. Only a couple of mild cases were covered in the study, and larger cohorts including severe cases with pre-infection samples were considered necessary.

CDR1 and CDR2 are read off the germline V gene (reference sequence) as SGHNT and YYREEE. The CDR3 measures 12 amino acids from cysteine to phenylalanine. The kept DNA is CDR3 alone, 36 bases in frame from the first base. V trim: 4 bases; J trim: 6 bases; unmatched bases: 3. Sequencing used an Illumina NovaSeq 6000. Using 5'RACE with constant-segment primers, TCRalpha and TCRbeta cDNA libraries were constructed, with sample barcodes and unique molecular identifiers added in the process. RNA was extracted from every sample with Trizol reagent. Library amplification was performed in two PCR steps, and a second sample barcode and Illumina TruSeq adapters were introduced in the second step. Sequencing of the libraries was done on an Illumina NovaSeq, producing 2 x 150 bp paired-end reads. For the original study's pipeline: Demultiplexing of reads and collapsing into UMI-guided consensus sequences were performed with migec v1.2.7. Using mixcr v2.1.11, the UMI consensuses were aligned to TRA and TRB V and J templates and assembled into clonotypes. A clonotype was counted as expanded or contracted only when both edgeR and NoisET called the clonotype significant, with the noise models trained on biological replicates. edgeR calls used a false discovery rate-adjusted p below 0.01 and a log2 fold-change threshold of 1. As an exploratory analysis of dynamics, max-normalized trajectories of the 1000 most abundant clonotypes were examined by PCA with hierarchical clustering. The CD4 or CD8 phenotype of responding clones was assigned using the separately sequenced CD4+ and CD8+ repertoires. The raw public reads went through TCRdb reprocessing: fastp at Q25, MiXCR clone calling, in-frame beta chains kept. Each entry merges the rows of one CDR3 protein and shows their most common DNA and genes. The V and J calls were not made by the authors but by TCRdb's processing. The sample includes approximately 300,000 distinct CDR3 sequences, with approximately 15% observed a single time. The ten largest clones represent 20% to 25% of the sample.

The receptor's source is a man aged 18 to 35 who had mild COVID-19 (a few samples of this study predate the infection). The sample titles of this study are shuffled in the database, so cell type and time point are left out; the donor was told from shared clones. Sequencing input: PBMCs or a T cell subset sorted from them (not recorded which). This receptor chain uses TRBV5-4 and TRBJ2-7, and 8 bases in between align with TRBD1. The base sequence is TGTGCCAGCAGCCTCAGGGGGCGCGAGCAGTACTTC. It codes for CASSLRGREQYF.